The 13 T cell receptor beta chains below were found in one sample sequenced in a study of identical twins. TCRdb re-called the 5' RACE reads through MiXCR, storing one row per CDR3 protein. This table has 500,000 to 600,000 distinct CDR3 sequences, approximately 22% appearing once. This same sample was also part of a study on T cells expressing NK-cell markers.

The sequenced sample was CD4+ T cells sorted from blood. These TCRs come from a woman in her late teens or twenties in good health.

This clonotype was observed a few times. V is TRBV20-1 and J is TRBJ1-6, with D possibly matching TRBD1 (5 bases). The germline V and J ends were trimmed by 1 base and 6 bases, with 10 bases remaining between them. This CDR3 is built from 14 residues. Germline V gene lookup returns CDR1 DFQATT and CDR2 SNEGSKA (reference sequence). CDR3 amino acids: CSARVVGGNSPLHF. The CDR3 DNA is TGCAGTGCTAGAGTTGTCGGGGGTAATTCACCCCTCCACTTT.

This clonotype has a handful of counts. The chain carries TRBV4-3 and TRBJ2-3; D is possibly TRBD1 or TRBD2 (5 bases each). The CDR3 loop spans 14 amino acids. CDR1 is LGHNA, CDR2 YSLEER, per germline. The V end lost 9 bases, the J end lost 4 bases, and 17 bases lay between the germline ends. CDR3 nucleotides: TGCGCCAGTTCCAATGGGGGAGTCGCAGATACGCAGTATTTT. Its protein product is CASSNGGVADTQYF.

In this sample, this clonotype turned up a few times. The CDR3 sequence is CASSPGGWNTEAFF. The CDR3 coding sequence is TGTGCCAGCAGCCCAGGGGGCTGGAACACTGAAGCTTTCTTT. V gene TRBV7-9 combines with J gene TRBJ1-1; 8 bases match TRBD1. The length of the CDR3 is 14 residues. J gave up 1 base and V 5 bases, and 3 bases lay outside the gene matches. Germline V lookup: CDR1 SEHNR, CDR2 FQNEAQ (reference sequence).

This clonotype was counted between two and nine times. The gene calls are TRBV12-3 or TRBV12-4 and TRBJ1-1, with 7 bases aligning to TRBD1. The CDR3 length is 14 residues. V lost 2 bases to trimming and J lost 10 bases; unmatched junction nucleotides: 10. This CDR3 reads CASSLLGQDQGAFF. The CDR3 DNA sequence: TGTGCCAGCAGTTTACTAGGACAGGACCAGGGAGCTTTCTTT.

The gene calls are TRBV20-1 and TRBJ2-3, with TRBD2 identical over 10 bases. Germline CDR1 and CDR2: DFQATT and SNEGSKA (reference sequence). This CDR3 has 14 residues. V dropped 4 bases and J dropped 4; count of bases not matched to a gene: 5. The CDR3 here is CSAISAGGADTQYF. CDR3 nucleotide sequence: TGCAGTGCTATATCAGCGGGAGGGGCAGATACGCAGTATTTT.

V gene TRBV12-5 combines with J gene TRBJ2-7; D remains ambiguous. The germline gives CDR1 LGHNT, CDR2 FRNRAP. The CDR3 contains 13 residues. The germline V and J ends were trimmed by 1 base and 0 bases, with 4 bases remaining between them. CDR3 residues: CASGLGNSYEQYF. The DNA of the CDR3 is TGTGCTAGTGGTTTGGGGAACTCCTACGAGCAGTACTTC. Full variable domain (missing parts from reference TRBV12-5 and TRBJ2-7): DARVTQTPRHKVTEMGQEVTMRCQPILGHNTVFWYRQTMMQGLELLAYFRNRAPLDDSGMPKDRFSAEMPDATLATLKIQPSEPRDSAVYFCASGLGNSYEQYFGPGTRLTVT.

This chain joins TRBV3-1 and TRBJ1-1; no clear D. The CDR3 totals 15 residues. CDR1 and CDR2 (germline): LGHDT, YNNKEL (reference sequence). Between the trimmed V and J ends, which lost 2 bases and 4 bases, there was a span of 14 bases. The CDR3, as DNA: TGTGCCAGCAGCCAAATGATCACCCCGGGCACTGAAGCTTTCTTT. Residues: CASSQMITPGTEAFF.

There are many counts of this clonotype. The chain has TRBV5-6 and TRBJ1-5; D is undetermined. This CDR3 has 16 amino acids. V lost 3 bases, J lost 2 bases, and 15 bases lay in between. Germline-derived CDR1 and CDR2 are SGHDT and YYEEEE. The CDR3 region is CASSSSGPWGNQPQHF. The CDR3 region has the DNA TGTGCCAGCAGCTCATCCGGGCCCTGGGGCAATCAGCCCCAGCATTTT.

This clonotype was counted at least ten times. The CDR3 region is CASSFYTGEETQYF. In DNA form, the CDR3 reads TGTGCCAGCAGCTTTTATACAGGGGAAGAGACCCAGTACTTC. The chain combines TRBV5-5 with TRBJ2-5; 7 bases are shared with TRBD1. V gave up 2 bases and J gave up 3 bases; unmatched junction bases: 4. The V gene's germline CDR1 is SGHKS and CDR2 YYEKEE (reference sequence). The CDR3 contains 14 residues.

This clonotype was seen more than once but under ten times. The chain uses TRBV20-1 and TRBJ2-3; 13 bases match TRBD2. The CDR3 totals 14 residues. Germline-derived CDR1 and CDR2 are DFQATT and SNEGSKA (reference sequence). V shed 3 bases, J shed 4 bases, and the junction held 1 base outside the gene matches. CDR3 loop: CSARGTSGADTQYF. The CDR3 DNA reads TGCAGTGCTAGGGGGACTAGCGGGGCAGATACGCAGTATTTT.

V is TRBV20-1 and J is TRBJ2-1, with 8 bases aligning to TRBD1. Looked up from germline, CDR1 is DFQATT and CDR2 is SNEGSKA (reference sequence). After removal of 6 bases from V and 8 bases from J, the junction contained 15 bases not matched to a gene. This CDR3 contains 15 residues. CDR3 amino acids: CSAPPRDRRFDEQFF. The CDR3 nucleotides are TGCAGTGCCCCACCCCGGGACAGGCGGTTCGATGAGCAGTTCTTC.

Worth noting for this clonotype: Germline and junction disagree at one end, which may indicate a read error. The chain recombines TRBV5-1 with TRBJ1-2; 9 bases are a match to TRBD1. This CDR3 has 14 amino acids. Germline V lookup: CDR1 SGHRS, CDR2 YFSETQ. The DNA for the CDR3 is TGCGCCAGCAGATCGGGACAGGGCGTTTATGACTACACCTTC. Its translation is CASRSGQGVYDYTF. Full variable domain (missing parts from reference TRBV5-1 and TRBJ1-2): KAGVTQTPRYLIKTRGQQVTLSCSPISGHRSVSWYQQTPGQGLQFLFEYFSETQRNKGNFPGRFSGRQFSNSRSEMNVSTLELGDSALYLCASRSGQGVYDYTFGSGTRLTVV.

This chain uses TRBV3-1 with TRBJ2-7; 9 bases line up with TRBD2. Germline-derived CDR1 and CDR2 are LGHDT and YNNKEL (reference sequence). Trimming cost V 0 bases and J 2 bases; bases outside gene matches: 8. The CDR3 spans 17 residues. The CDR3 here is CASSQDRLAGVTYEQYF. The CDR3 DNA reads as TGTGCCAGCAGCCAAGATCGGTTAGCGGGGGTAACCTACGAGCAGTACTTC.